Below, 25 T cell receptor beta chains from the same sample are listed, as sequenced in a study of OX40 agonist ivuxolimab in advanced cancers. The data were produced by immunoSEQ multiplex PCR, yet TCRdb's version contains in-frame clones alone and is incomplete. The table records about 46,000 clones, 75% to 95% of them present only once. This specimen was CD4+ or CD8+ T cells sorted from blood, taken in a trial of the OX40 agonist ivuxolimab. The origin of the receptors is an adult with an advanced solid tumor such as melanoma, head and neck, liver or kidney cancer.

This chain uses TRBV7-9 with TRBJ1-5, with TRBD1 matching over 8 bases. The CDR3 loop spans 15 amino acids. Looked up from germline, CDR1 is SEHNR and CDR2 is FQNEAQ (reference sequence). Trimming at V came to 5 bases and at J to 3 bases, leaving 6 bases not matched to a gene. The CDR3 DNA reads as TGTGCCAGCAGCATTGGGACAGGATTCAATCAGCCCCAGCATTTT. Amino acids: CASSIGTGFNQPQHF.

This clone is judged medium-sized. The CDR3 coding sequence is TGTGCCAGCAGTGACTCGGGGACTGAGTACAATGAGCAGTTCTTC. Protein: CASSDSGTEYNEQFF. This sequence joins TRBV6-4 and TRBJ2-1; D may be TRBD2 (6 bases). V was cut by 0 bases and J by 4 bases, with 10 bases left in between. The germline CDR1 and CDR2 sequences are MRHNA and SNTAGT. This CDR3 spans 15 amino acids.

This chain links TRBV5-4 with TRBJ1-2; 8 nucleotides align to TRBD1. The V and J ends lost 4 bases and 7 bases, in that order; junction bases with no gene match: 6. The CDR3 runs to 13 residues. Germline V gene sequence: CDR1 SGHNT, CDR2 YYREEE (reference sequence). Here the CDR3 reads CASSPGQGSGYTF. In DNA, the CDR3 is TGTGCCAGCAGCCCCGGACAGGGTAGTGGCTACACCTTC.

The chain uses TRBV10-2 and TRBJ2-1, with D tentatively TRBD1 (5 bases). There are 17 residues in the CDR3. Germline V CDR1 and CDR2: WSHSY, SAAADI. V lost 6 bases to trimming and J lost 5 bases, with 23 bases between them. Written as DNA, the CDR3 is TGCGCCAGCAGCGGCCATTTGGTCGCAGGGTTCGACAATGAGCAGTTCTTC. Amino acids: CASSGHLVAGFDNEQFF.

CDR3 nucleotide sequence: TGCGCCAGCAGCCAGCGCATAGGGGCAACTAATGAAAAACTGTTTTTT. This encodes CASSQRIGATNEKLFF. The rearrangement links TRBV4-1 to TRBJ1-4, with a tentative D call TRBD1 (5 bases). CDR3 size: 16 residues. V was clipped by 3 bases and J by 0 bases, with 11 bases between them. From germline, CDR1 is MGHRA and CDR2 YSYEKL.

The gene calls are TRBV10-3 and TRBJ1-2; D is undetermined. The CDR3 length is 14 residues. Trimming shortened V by 0 bases and J by 1 base, and 6 bases separated the two germline ends. Germline values: CDR1 ENHRY, CDR2 SYGVKD. The CDR3 coding sequence is TGTGCCATCAGTGAGTCGCCGGTTAACTATGGCTACACCTTC. Its translation: CAISESPVNYGYTF.

The rearrangement uses TRBV5-4 and TRBJ2-2; D is uncertain. Germline-derived CDR1 and CDR2 are SGHNT and YYREEE (reference sequence). The CDR3 is 12 residues long. The V and J ends lost 4 bases and 8 bases respectively, with 9 bases between them. The CDR3 loop reads CASSHLAGELFF. The CDR3 DNA reads as TGTGCCAGCAGCCATCTGGCGGGGGAGCTGTTTTTT.

V gene TRBV19 combines with J gene TRBJ2-7; 8 nucleotides agree with TRBD1. V was pared by 5 bases and J by 0 bases, with 6 bases of the junction left unmatched. Germline V gene sequence: CDR1 LNHDA, CDR2 SQIVND (reference sequence). The CDR3 consists of 15 residues. The CDR3 spells CASSEDRALSYEQYF. Here the CDR3 DNA reads TGTGCCAGTAGTGAGGACAGGGCTCTCTCCTACGAGCAGTACTTC.

The chain employs TRBV7-2 and TRBJ2-1; the match to TRBD2 covers 12 bases. Germline assignment: CDR1 SGHTA and CDR2 FQGNSA. V lost 4 bases to trimming and J lost 4 bases; unmatched junction nucleotides: 2. CDR3 length equals 15 residues. CDR3 sequence (DNA): TGTGCCAGCAGCTGGACTAGCGGGAAATACAATGAGCAGTTCTTC. Translated: CASSWTSGKYNEQFF.

This chain uses TRBV10-3 with TRBJ2-3, with 11 nucleotides matching TRBD2. This CDR3 comprises 16 residues. Germline-derived CDR1 and CDR2 are ENHRY and SYGVKD. The V and J ends lost 4 bases and 1 base, in that order; junction bases with no gene match: 4. CDR3 coding DNA: TGTGCCATCAGTGGACTAGCGGGGCCCCGCACAGATACGCAGTATTTT. It specifies CAISGLAGPRTDTQYF.

The rearrangement joins TRBV5-4 to TRBJ1-1, with TRBD1 matching over 7 bases. The CDR3 is made up of 12 amino acids. With V trimmed by 2 bases and J by 6 bases, 1 base remained unmatched. Germline-derived CDR1 and CDR2 are SGHNT and YYREEE (reference sequence). CDR3 sequence reads: CASSFGTAEAFF. CDR3 nucleotides: TGTGCCAGCAGCTTCGGGACAGCTGAAGCTTTCTTT.

Relative to its sample, this clone is large. This chain uses TRBV6-4 with TRBJ2-1; D is unresolved. The CDR3 runs 13 residues. Germline loops: CDR1 MRHNA, CDR2 SNTAGT. The ends were cut back, 0 bases at V and 4 bases at J, with 4 bases in the middle. The DNA for the CDR3 is TGTGCCAGCAGTGACTCGGGGTACAATGAGCAGTTCTTC. This translates into CASSDSGYNEQFF.

V is TRBV7-9 and J is TRBJ2-7; TRBD2 matches at 8 bases. Germline assignment: CDR1 SEHNR and CDR2 FQNEAQ (reference sequence). V shed 5 bases, J shed 3 bases, and the junction held 9 bases outside the gene matches. The CDR3 length is 15 residues. The CDR3 loop reads CASSPLSGGFYEQYF. The CDR3 nucleotides read TGTGCCAGCAGCCCGTTGAGCGGGGGCTTCTACGAGCAGTACTTC. Full variable domain (rest looked up from reference TRBV7-9 and TRBJ2-7): DTGVSQNPRHKITKRGQNVTFRCDPISEHNRLYWYRQTLGQGPEFLTYFQNEAQLEKSRLLSDRFSAERPKGSFSTLEIQRTEQGDSAMYLCASSPLSGGFYEQYFGPGTRLTVT.

V is TRBV11-1 and J is TRBJ2-7; D may be TRBD1 or TRBD2 (5 bases each). This CDR3 is built from 16 residues. The germline gives CDR1 SGHAT, CDR2 FQDESV (reference sequence). Trimming removed 0 bases from V and 0 bases from J, with 12 bases in between. CDR3 amino acids: CASSLAGTQSSYEQYF. The CDR3 bases are TGTGCCAGCAGCTTAGCAGGGACCCAGAGCTCCTACGAGCAGTACTTC.

V usage is TRBV4-1 and J usage is TRBJ1-1; D gene ambiguous. Trimming shortened V by 5 bases and J by 8 bases, and 18 bases separated the two germline ends. The germline CDR1 and CDR2 sequences are MGHRA and YSYEKL. There are 14 residues in the CDR3. The chain's CDR3 is CASSWVRGSYEAFF. CDR3 DNA sequence: TGCGCCAGCAGCTGGGTCCGAGGCAGCTACGAAGCTTTCTTT.

Concerning this clone itself: The same CDR3 is also encoded by other DNA sequences in this sample. V is TRBV19 and J is TRBJ1-1; D unresolved. Germline values: CDR1 LNHDA, CDR2 SQIVND (reference sequence). With 3 bases removed from V and 2 bases from J, the gap between germline ends came to 7 bases. This CDR3 is built from 13 residues. The CDR3 sequence is CASSIGVNTEAFF. The CDR3 nucleotides read TGTGCCAGTAGTATCGGAGTAAACACTGAAGCTTTCTTT.

This chain connects TRBV6-5 to TRBJ1-1; D is possibly TRBD1 (6 bases). CDR1 is MNHEY and CDR2 is SVGAGI in the germline V gene. This CDR3 is built from 14 residues. The V end was cut by 4 bases, the J end by 1 base, with 10 bases between. The CDR3 coding sequence is TGTGCCAGCAGTTGGGACACCCAGAACACTGAAGCTTTCTTT. The encoded protein is CASSWDTQNTEAFF.

V is TRBV6-6 and J is TRBJ1-1; 12 bases fit TRBD1. The germline V gene has CDR1 MNHNY and CDR2 SVGAGI (reference sequence). The CDR3 totals 14 residues. The J segment lost 7 bases and the V segment lost 5 bases, leaving 5 bases of the junction unmatched. CDR3 in amino acids: CASSQGQGAIEAFF. CDR3 nucleotide sequence: TGTGCCAGCAGTCAGGGACAGGGGGCTATTGAAGCTTTCTTT.

This sequence joins TRBV7-6 and TRBJ1-6; D uncertain. Germline assignment: CDR1 SGHVS and CDR2 FNYEAQ. The ends were cut back, 0 bases at V and 6 bases at J, with 12 bases in the middle. The CDR3 sequence is 16 residues long. CDR3 DNA: TGTGCCAGCAGCTTAGCGTACGACGCCCGTAATTCACCCCTCCACTTT. Protein: CASSLAYDARNSPLHF.

The genes are TRBV2 and TRBJ2-3; 9 bases are a match to TRBD1. Per the germline V gene, CDR1 is SNHLY and CDR2 is FYNNEI. The CDR3 runs to 14 residues. The V segment lost 6 bases and the J segment 4 bases; nucleotides outside the gene matches: 5. The CDR3 bases are TGTGCCAGCAGGGAGGGACAGGGAGCAGATACGCAGTATTTT. Protein: CASREGQGADTQYF.

The chain carries TRBV28 and TRBJ1-2; D gene unclear. V was trimmed by 4 bases and J by 8 bases, leaving 20 bases between them. The CDR3 covers 15 residues. The V gene's germline CDR1 is MDHEN and CDR2 SYDVKM. CDR3 nucleotides: TGTGCCAGCAGTTCCTACCATAGGACGGCCGGGGGCTACACCTTC. Encoded protein: CASSSYHRTAGGYTF.

J is TRBJ2-3 and V is TRBV5-1; perhaps D is TRBD1 or TRBD2 (5 bases each). V was clipped by 5 bases and J by 0 bases, with 16 bases between them. The CDR3 sequence is 16 residues long. Germline V lookup: CDR1 SGHRS, CDR2 YFSETQ. The CDR3 protein is CASRWDPAYSTDTQYF. The CDR3 bases are TGCGCCAGCAGGTGGGACCCTGCCTATAGCACAGATACGCAGTATTTT.

This chain joins TRBV9 and TRBJ2-1; the match to TRBD2 covers 8 bases. V trimming: 3 bases; J trimming: 0 bases; junction bases outside the gene matches: 5. The CDR3 covers 16 residues. Germline CDR1 is SGDLS and CDR2 is YYNGEE. CDR3 protein: CASSGTGLDSYNEQFF. The CDR3 DNA is TGTGCCAGCAGCGGAACGGGACTAGACTCCTACAATGAGCAGTTCTTC.

The chain recombines TRBV5-1 with TRBJ1-1; D may be TRBD1 (5 bases). CDR1 and CDR2 (germline): SGHRS, YFSETQ. The germline V and J ends were trimmed by 0 bases and 0 bases, with 6 bases remaining between them. The CDR3 extends over 14 amino acids. In nucleotides, the CDR3 is TGCGCCAGCAGCTTGGGGGGACTGAACACTGAAGCTTTCTTT. It specifies CASSLGGLNTEAFF.

The rearrangement links TRBV6-5 to TRBJ1-1; no clear D. V was trimmed by 1 base and J by 0 bases, leaving 6 bases between them. Germline CDR1 reads MNHEY; CDR2 reads SVGAGI. CDR3 length equals 14 residues. In nucleotides, the CDR3 is TGTGCCAGCAGTTACTTCGGGTTGAACACTGAAGCTTTCTTT. Encoded protein: CASSYFGLNTEAFF.